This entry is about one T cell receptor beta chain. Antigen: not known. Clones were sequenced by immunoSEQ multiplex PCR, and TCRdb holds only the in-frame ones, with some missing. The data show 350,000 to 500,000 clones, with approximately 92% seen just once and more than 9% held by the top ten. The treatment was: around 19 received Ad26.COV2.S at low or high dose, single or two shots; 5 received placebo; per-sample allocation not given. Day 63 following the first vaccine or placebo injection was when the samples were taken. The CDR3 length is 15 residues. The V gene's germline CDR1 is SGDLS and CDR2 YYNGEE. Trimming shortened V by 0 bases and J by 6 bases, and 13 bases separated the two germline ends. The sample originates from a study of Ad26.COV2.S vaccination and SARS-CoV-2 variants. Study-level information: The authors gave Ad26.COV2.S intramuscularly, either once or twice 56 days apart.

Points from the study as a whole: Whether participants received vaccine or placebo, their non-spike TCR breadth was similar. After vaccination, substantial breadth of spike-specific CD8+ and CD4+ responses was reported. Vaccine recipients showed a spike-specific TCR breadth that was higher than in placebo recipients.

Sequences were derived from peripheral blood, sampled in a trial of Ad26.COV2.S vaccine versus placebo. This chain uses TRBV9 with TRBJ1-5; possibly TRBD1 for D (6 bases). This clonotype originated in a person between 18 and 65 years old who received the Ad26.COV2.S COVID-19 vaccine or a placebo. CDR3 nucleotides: TGTGCCAGCAGCGTAGGCGTACAGGGAAGTCAGCCCCAGCATTTT. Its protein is CASSVGVQGSQPQHF.